The sequence of this T cell receptor (beta chain) was determined in a study of blood T cell repertoires in COVID-19. Study summary: Samples representing acute and convalescent COVID-19 were sourced from the United States, Italy and Spain. The cDNA or gDNA used as material had been derived from T cells, B-cell-depleted T cells, or PBMCs.

Trimming at V came to 3 bases and at J to 6 bases, leaving 7 bases not matched to a gene. The germline V gene has CDR1 LNHDA and CDR2 SQIVND (reference sequence). The CDR3 covers 15 residues. In its sample, this clone was seen a few times. The data were produced by immunoSEQ multiplex PCR, yet TCRdb's version contains in-frame clones alone and is incomplete. The table has approximately 140,000 clones, around 85% seen once. This receptor was obtained from a woman over 75 with acute or convalescent COVID-19. Sequencing was performed on peripheral blood. The V gene is TRBV19, the J gene TRBJ2-4; TRBD2 aligns across 8 bases. Here the CDR3 reads CASSINGRAGNIQYF. CDR3 sequence (DNA): TGTGCCAGTAGTATTAACGGGAGGGCAGGAAACATTCAGTACTTC.